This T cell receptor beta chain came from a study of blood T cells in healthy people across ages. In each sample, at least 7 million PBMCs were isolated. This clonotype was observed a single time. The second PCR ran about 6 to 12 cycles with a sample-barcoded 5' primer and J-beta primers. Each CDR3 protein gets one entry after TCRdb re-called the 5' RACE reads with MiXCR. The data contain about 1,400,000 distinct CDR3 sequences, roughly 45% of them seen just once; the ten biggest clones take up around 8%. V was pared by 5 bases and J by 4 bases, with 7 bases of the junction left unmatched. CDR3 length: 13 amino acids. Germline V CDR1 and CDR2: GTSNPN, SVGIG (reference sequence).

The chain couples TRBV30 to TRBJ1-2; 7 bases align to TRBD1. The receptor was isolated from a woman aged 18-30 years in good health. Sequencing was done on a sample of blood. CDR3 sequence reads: CAWGLGTVYGYTF. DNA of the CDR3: TGTGCCTGGGGCCTCGGGACAGTCTATGGCTACACCTTC.